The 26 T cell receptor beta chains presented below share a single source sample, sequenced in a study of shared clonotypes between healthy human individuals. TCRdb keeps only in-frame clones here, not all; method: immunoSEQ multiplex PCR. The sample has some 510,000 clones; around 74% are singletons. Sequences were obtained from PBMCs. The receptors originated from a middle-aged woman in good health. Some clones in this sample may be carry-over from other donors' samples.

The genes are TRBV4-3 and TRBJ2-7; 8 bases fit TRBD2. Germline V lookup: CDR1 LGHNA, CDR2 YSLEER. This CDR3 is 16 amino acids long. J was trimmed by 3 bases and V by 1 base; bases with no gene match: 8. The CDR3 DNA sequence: TGCGCCAGCAGCCAAGCTATGGCGGGAGGTTTCTACGAGCAGTACTTC. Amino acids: CASSQAMAGGFYEQYF.

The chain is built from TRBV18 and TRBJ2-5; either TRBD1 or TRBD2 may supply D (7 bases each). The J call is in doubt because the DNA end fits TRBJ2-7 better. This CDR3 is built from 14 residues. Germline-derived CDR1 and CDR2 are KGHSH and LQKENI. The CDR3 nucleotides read TGTGCCAGCTCACCCTCAGGGGGGGCCTACGAGCAGTACTTC. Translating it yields CASSPSGGAYEQYF.

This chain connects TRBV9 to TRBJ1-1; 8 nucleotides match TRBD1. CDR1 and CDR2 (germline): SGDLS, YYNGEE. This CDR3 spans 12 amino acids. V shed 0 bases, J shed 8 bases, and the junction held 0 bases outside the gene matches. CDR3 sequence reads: CASSVGDREAFF. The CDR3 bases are TGTGCCAGCAGCGTAGGGGACAGGGAAGCTTTCTTT.

For the CDR3, the DNA is TGTGCCAGCAGTTACTCGGGGGCACTACAGGAAAAACTGTTTTTT. Amino acid sequence: CASSYSGALQEKLFF. The V call is TRBV6-5, the J call TRBJ1-4; D may be TRBD1 (6 bases). This CDR3 region has 15 residues. Trimming took 0 bases from V and 8 from J, leaving 13 bases between them. CDR1 is MNHEY and CDR2 is SVGAGI in the germline V gene.

The CDR3 protein is CATSRPGTGSTDTQYF. CDR3 sequence (DNA): TGTGCCACCAGCAGGCCCGGGACAGGCTCCACAGATACGCAGTATTTT. The gene calls are TRBV15 and TRBJ2-3, with 8 bases fitting TRBD1. Germline trimming cut 3 bases from V and 2 bases from J; bases unmatched to any gene: 7. The CDR3 has 16 amino acids. Germline V gene data show CDR1 as LNHNV and CDR2 as YYDKDF (reference sequence).

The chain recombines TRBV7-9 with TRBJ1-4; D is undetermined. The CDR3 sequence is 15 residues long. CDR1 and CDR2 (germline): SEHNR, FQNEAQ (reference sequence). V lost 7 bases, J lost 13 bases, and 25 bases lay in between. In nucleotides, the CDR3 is TGTGCCAGCATCCCTTTAGAGGGTGCCACGGGTAGACTGTTTTTT. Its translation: CASIPLEGATGRLFF. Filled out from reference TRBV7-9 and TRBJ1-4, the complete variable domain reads DTGVSQNPRHKITKRGQNVTFRCDPISEHNRLYWYRQTLGQGPEFLTYFQNEAQLEKSRLLSDRFSAERPKGSFSTLEIQRTEQGDSAMYLCASIPLEGATGRLFFGSGTQLSVL.

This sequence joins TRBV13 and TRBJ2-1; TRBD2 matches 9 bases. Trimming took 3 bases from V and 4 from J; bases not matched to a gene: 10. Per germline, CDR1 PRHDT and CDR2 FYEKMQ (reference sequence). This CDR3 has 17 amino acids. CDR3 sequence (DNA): TGTGCCAGCAGCTTCACCGTAGGGGCGGGAGGGTACAATGAGCAGTTCTTC. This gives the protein CASSFTVGAGGYNEQFF.

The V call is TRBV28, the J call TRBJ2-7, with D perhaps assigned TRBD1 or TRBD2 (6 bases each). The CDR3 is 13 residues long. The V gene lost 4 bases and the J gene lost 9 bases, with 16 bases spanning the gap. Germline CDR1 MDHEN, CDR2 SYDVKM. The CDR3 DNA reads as TGTGCCAGCAGTTCACAGGGTATCGGGGGGCAGTACTTC. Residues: CASSSQGIGGQYF.

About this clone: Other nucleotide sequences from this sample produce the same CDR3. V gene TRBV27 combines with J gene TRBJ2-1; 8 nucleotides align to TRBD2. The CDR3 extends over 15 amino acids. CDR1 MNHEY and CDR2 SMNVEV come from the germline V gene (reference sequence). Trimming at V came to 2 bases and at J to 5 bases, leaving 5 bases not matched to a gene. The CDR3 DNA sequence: TGTGCCAGCAGTTTAGGTACTAGCGGTAACAATGAGCAGTTCTTC. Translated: CASSLGTSGNNEQFF.

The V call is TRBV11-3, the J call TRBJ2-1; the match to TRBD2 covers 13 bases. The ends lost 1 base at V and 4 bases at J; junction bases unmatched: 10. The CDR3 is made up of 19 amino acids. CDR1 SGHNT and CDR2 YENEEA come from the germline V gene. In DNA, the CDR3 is TGTGCCAGCAGCTTAGCTTGGGGTGGGACTAGCGGGACGTACAATGAGCAGTTCTTC. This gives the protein CASSLAWGGTSGTYNEQFF. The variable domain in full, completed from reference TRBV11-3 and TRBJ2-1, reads EAGVVQSPRYKIIEKKQPVAFWCNPISGHNTLYWYLQNLGQGPELLIRYENEEAVDDSQLPKDRFSAERLKGVDSTLKIQPAELGDSAVYLCASSLAWGGTSGTYNEQFFGPGTRLTVL.

Here the CDR3 DNA reads TGTGCCAGTAGCCACCGGGGTAATGGCTACACCTTC. It specifies CASSHRGNGYTF. V usage is TRBV19 and J usage is TRBJ1-2, with D unresolved. Deletions cut 6 bases from V and 6 bases from J, with 11 bases between. The CDR3 sequence is 12 residues long. Per the germline V gene, CDR1 is LNHDA and CDR2 is SQIVND (reference sequence). Using reference TRBV19 and TRBJ1-2 for the parts outside the CDR3, the full variable domain is DGGITQSPKYLFRKEGQNVTLSCEQNLNHDAMYWYRQDPGQGLRLIYYSQIVNDFQKGDIAEGYSVSREKKESFPLTVTSAQKNPTAFYLCASSHRGNGYTFGSGTRLTVV.

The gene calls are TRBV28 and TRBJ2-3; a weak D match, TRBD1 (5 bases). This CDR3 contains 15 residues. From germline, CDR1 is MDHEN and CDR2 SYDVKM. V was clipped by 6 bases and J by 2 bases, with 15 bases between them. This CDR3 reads CASRPLGVVTDTQYF. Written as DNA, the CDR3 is TGTGCCAGCAGACCCTTAGGGGTGGTCACAGATACGCAGTATTTT.

CDR3 in DNA: TGTGCCAGCAGTTTACCTCACCCCGGACTGCCCCCCGGGGAGCTGTTTTTT. Its translation: CASSLPHPGLPPGELFF. This chain joins TRBV28 and TRBJ2-2, with a possible D match to TRBD2 (5 bases). The CDR3 is made up of 17 amino acids. CDR1 is MDHEN, CDR2 SYDVKM, per germline. V lost 2 bases, J lost 6 bases, and 19 bases lay in between. The full variable domain, completed using reference TRBV28 and TRBJ2-2, is DVKVTQSSRYLVKRTGEKVFLECVQDMDHENMFWYRQDPGLGLRLIYFSYDVKMKEKGDIPEGYSVSREKKERFSLILESASTNQTSMYLCASSLPHPGLPPGELFFGEGSRLTVL.

CDR3 coding DNA: TGCGCCAGCAGCCCAGGGACTAGCGGGAGGGCCAAAGAGACCCAGTACTTC. This encodes CASSPGTSGRAKETQYF. The V gene is TRBV5-1, the J gene TRBJ2-5; TRBD2 agrees at 16 bases. With 4 bases clipped from V and 3 bases from J, the junction kept 6 bases outside the gene matches. Looked up from germline, CDR1 is SGHRS and CDR2 is YFSETQ. CDR3 length: 17 amino acids.

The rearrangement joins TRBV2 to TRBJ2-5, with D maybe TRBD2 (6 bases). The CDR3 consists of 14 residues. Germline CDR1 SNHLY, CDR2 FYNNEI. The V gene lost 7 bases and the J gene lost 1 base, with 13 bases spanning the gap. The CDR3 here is CASIRGAFQETQYF. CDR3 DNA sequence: TGTGCCAGCATTCGCGGGGCGTTCCAAGAGACCCAGTACTTC. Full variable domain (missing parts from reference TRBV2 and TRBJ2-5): EPEVTQTPSHQVTQMGQEVILRCVPISNHLYFYWYRQILGQKVEFLVSFYNNEISEKSEIFDDQFSVERPDGSNFTLKIRSTKLEDSAMYFCASIRGAFQETQYFGPGTRLLVL.

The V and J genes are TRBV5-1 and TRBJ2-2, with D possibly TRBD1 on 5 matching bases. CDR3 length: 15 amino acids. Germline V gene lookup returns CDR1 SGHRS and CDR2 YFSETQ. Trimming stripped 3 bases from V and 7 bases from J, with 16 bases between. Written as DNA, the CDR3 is TGCGCCAGCAGCTACCTGCAGGGTCCGGACGGGGAGCTGTTTTTT. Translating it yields CASSYLQGPDGELFF.

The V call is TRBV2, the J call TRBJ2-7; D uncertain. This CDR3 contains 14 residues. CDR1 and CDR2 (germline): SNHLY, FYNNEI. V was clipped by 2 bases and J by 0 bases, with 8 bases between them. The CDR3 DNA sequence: TGTGCCAGCAGTGAAAGGACGGCCTCCTACGAGCAGTACTTC. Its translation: CASSERTASYEQYF.

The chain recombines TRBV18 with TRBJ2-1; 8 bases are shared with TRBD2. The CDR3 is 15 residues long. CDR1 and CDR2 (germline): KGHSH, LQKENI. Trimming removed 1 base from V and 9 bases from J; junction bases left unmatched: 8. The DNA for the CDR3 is TGTGCCAGCTCACCACTCAAAAGCGGGAGTAGTGAGCAGTTCTTC. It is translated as CASSPLKSGSSEQFF. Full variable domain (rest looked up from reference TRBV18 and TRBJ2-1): NAGVMQNPRHLVRRRGQEARLRCSPMKGHSHVYWYRQLPEEGLKFMVYLQKENIIDESGMPKERFSAEFPKEGPSILRIQQVVRGDSAAYFCASSPLKSGSSEQFFGPGTRLTVL.

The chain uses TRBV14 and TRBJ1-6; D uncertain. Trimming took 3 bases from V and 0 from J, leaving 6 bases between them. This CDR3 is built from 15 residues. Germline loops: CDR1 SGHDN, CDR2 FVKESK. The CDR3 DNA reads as TGTGCCAGCAGCCACGGGCGCTCCTATAATTCACCCCTCCACTTT. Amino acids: CASSHGRSYNSPLHF.

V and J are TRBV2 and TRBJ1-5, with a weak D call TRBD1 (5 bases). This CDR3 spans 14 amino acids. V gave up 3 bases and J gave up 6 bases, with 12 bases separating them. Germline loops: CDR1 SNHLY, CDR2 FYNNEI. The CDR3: CASSDGGRVQPQHF. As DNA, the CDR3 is TGTGCCAGCAGTGACGGGGGTAGGGTTCAGCCCCAGCATTTT. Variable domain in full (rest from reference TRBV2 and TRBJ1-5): EPEVTQTPSHQVTQMGQEVILRCVPISNHLYFYWYRQILGQKVEFLVSFYNNEISEKSEIFDDQFSVERPDGSNFTLKIRSTKLEDSAMYFCASSDGGRVQPQHFGDGTRLSIL.

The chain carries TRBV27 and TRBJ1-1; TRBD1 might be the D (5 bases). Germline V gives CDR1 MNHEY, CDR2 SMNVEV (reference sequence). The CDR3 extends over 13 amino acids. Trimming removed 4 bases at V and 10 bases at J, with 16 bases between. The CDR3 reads CASSSAVRGVAFF. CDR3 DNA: TGTGCCAGCAGTTCCGCCGTCCGGGGGGTAGCTTTCTTT.

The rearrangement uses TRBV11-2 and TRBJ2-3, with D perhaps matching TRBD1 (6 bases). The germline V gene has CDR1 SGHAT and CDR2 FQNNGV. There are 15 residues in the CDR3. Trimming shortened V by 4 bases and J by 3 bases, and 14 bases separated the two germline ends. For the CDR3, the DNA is TGTGCCAGCAGCTCGACCGGGACACAAACAGATACGCAGTATTTT. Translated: CASSSTGTQTDTQYF.

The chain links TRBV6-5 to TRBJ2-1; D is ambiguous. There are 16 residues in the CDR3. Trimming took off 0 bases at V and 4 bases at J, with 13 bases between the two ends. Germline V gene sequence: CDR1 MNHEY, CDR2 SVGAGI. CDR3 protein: CASSYSGVPYYNEQFF. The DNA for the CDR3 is TGTGCCAGCAGTTACTCTGGCGTTCCCTATTACAATGAGCAGTTCTTC.

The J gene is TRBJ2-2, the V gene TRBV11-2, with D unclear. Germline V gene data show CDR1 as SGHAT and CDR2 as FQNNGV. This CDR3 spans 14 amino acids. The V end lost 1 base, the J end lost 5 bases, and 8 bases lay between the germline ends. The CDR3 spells CASSLGGETGELFF. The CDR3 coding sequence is TGTGCCAGCAGCTTAGGAGGAGAGACCGGGGAGCTGTTTTTT.

The CDR3 reads CASSLRGGSYEQYF. Written as DNA, the CDR3 is TGTGCCAGCAGCCTCAGGGGGGGCTCCTACGAGCAGTACTTC. This chain uses TRBV5-6 with TRBJ2-7; possibly TRBD1 or TRBD2 for D (7 bases each). Looked up from germline, CDR1 is SGHDT and CDR2 is YYEEEE. V dropped 4 bases and J dropped 0 bases, with 11 bases sitting between them. The CDR3 is 14 amino acids. Full variable domain (outside the CDR3, taken from reference TRBV5-6 and TRBJ2-7): DAGVTQSPTHLIKTRGQQVTLRCSPKSGHDTVSWYQQALGQGPQFIFQYYEEEERQRGNFPDRFSGHQFPNYSSELNVNALLLGDSALYLCASSLRGGSYEQYFGPGTRLTVT.

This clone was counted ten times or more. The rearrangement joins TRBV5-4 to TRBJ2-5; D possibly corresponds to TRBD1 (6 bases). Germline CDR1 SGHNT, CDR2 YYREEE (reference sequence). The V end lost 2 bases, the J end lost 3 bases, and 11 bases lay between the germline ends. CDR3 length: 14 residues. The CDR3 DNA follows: TGTGCCAGCAGCTTAAATACAGGGAAAGAGACCCAGTACTTC. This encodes CASSLNTGKETQYF. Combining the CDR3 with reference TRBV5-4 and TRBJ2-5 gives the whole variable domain ETGVTQSPTHLIKTRGQQVTLRCSSQSGHNTVSWYQQALGQGPQFIFQYYREEENGRGNFPPRFSGLQFPNYSSELNVNALELDDSALYLCASSLNTGKETQYFGPGTRLLVL.